These 22 T cell receptor beta chains originate from one sample sequenced in a study of T cell repertoires in aging, cancer and after chemotherapy. The template was genomic DNA from peripheral blood, not RNA. A mixed TRB-A/B primer pool amplified rearranged TRB by multiplex touch-down PCR. MiXCR, run by TCRdb on the multiplex PCR reads, gives a single entry per CDR3 protein. Of 7,000 to 9,000 distinct CDR3 sequences in the sample, approximately 30% were seen once. The sequenced material came from blood. The receptors shown here come from a human donor in good health.

The J gene is TRBJ2-3, the V gene TRBV10-3, with D hard to call. The germline V gene encodes CDR1 ENHRY and CDR2 SYGVKD. The CDR3 spans 13 residues. The V gene lost 6 bases and the J gene lost 2 bases, with 9 bases spanning the gap. This chain's CDR3 is CAISLGITDTQYF. DNA of the CDR3: TGTGCCATCAGCCTAGGTATCACAGATACGCAGTATTTT.

The chain recombines TRBV6-5 with TRBJ2-7, with a possible D match to TRBD2 (5 bases). The germline V gene encodes CDR1 MNHEY and CDR2 SVGAGI. The V end lost 6 bases, the J end lost 3 bases, and 12 bases lay between the germline ends. The CDR3 contains 13 residues. CDR3 loop: CASRLRDSYEQYF. CDR3 coding DNA: TGTGCCAGCAGACTCCGGGATAGCTACGAGCAGTACTTC.

This clonotype was found a few times. The chain links TRBV30 to TRBJ1-5, with a tentative D call TRBD1 (6 bases). The length of the CDR3 is 15 residues. Per germline, CDR1 GTSNPN and CDR2 SVGIG (reference sequence). V was trimmed by 1 base and J by 2 bases, leaving 12 bases between them. The CDR3 nucleotides read TGTGCCTGGAGTGGCCCAGGGGTCGGCAATCAGCCCCAGCATTTT. It yields the protein CAWSGPGVGNQPQHF.

This rearrangement joins TRBV28 to TRBJ1-1; TRBD1 matches 8 bases. The CDR3 spans 14 residues. The germline CDR1 and CDR2 sequences are MDHEN and SYDVKM. V shed 5 bases and J 1 base; nucleotides not matched to a gene: 3. The CDR3 protein is CASSGQGGNTEAFF. In DNA, the CDR3 is TGTGCCAGCAGTGGACAGGGTGGGAACACTGAAGCTTTCTTT.

The chain has TRBV19 and TRBJ2-1; possible D gene TRBD2, 5 bases. Germline values: CDR1 LNHDA, CDR2 SQIVND (reference sequence). CDR3 length equals 13 residues. V lost 5 bases and J lost 10, with 15 bases in between. CDR3 loop: CASSSGGWEEQFF. The CDR3 DNA reads as TGTGCCAGTAGTTCCGGTGGATGGGAGGAGCAGTTCTTC.

The chain carries TRBV6-6 and TRBJ1-2; tentative D call: TRBD1 (6 bases). The CDR3 loop spans 13 amino acids. Germline V lookup: CDR1 MNHNY, CDR2 SVGAGI (reference sequence). V shed 2 bases and J shed 6 bases, with 10 bases lying between them. The CDR3 spells CASSYVGGHGYTF. Written as DNA, the CDR3 is TGTGCCAGCAGTTACGTCGGGGGGCATGGCTACACCTTC.

This clonotype has just a few counts. V is TRBV20-1 and J is TRBJ2-7; TRBD2 agrees at 9 bases. CDR1 and CDR2 from the germline V gene are DFQATT and SNEGSKA (reference sequence). The V gene end was trimmed by 0 bases and the J gene end by 0 bases; junction bases not matched to a gene: 3. The CDR3 has 15 amino acids. The DNA of the CDR3 is TGCAGTGCTAGAGATGTACTAGCGGGCTCCTACGAGCAGTACTTC. It encodes CSARDVLAGSYEQYF.

On this clonotype itself: One junction end does not reproduce the germline sequence, and a read error may be involved. This chain links TRBV30 with TRBJ1-1; D possibly corresponds to TRBD1 (5 bases). CDR1 and CDR2 from the germline V gene are GTSNPN and SVGIG (reference sequence). The CDR3 runs 12 residues. CDR3 DNA: TGTGCCTGGAGTGTAGCCCAGGCAGGGCGTTGCTTT. Translated, it gives CAWSVAQAGRCF.

CDR3 residues: CASSLDTGQDGFGELFF. The CDR3 region has the DNA TGCGCCAGCAGCTTGGACACCGGACAGGATGGTTTCGGGGAGCTGTTTTTT. The V gene is TRBV5-1, the J gene TRBJ2-2; the match to TRBD1 covers 7 bases. J gave up 7 bases and V 0 bases, and 12 bases lay outside the gene matches. Germline values: CDR1 SGHRS, CDR2 YFSETQ. The CDR3 is made up of 17 amino acids.

The sample holds one count of this clonotype. The chain has TRBV28 and TRBJ1-2; possible D gene TRBD1, 5 bases. CDR3 length: 14 residues. Trimming cost V 6 bases and J 7 bases, with 18 bases left between them. Germline CDR1 and CDR2: MDHEN and SYDVKM. CDR3 bases: TGTGCCAGCAGCCCCCTTAGTCGAGGGGCTGGCTACACCTTC. Its protein is CASSPLSRGAGYTF.

The V gene is TRBV20-1, the J gene TRBJ1-1; no clear D. V lost 8 bases and J 8 bases, leaving 15 bases between the germline ends. CDR3 length equals 11 residues. The germline CDR1 and CDR2 sequences are DFQATT and SNEGSKA (reference sequence). CDR3 coding DNA: TGCAGTACGGCCGGAGGCCGAGAAGCTTTCTTT. The encoded protein is CSTAGGREAFF.

V gene TRBV6-5 combines with J gene TRBJ2-1, with 12 nucleotides matching TRBD2. This CDR3 comprises 15 residues. From germline, CDR1 is MNHEY and CDR2 SVGAGI. J was trimmed by 10 bases and V by 2 bases; bases with no gene match: 6. CDR3 sequence (DNA): TGTGCCAGCAGTTACGTCACTAGCGGGAGGAACGAGCAGTTCTTC. It encodes CASSYVTSGRNEQFF.

The gene calls are TRBV27 and TRBJ1-5; 7 bases match TRBD1. The CDR3 length is 12 residues. Germline trimming cut 5 bases from V and 5 bases from J; bases unmatched to any gene: 0. Germline CDR1 MNHEY, CDR2 SMNVEV (reference sequence). The CDR3 reads CASSQGDQPQHF. In DNA, the CDR3 is TGTGCCAGCAGTCAGGGGGATCAGCCCCAGCATTTT.

The chain uses TRBV19 and TRBJ2-5, with 11 bases identical to TRBD2. From germline, CDR1 is LNHDA and CDR2 SQIVND (reference sequence). J lost 1 base, V lost 1 base, and 2 bases had no gene match. This CDR3 is 16 amino acids long. The CDR3 DNA follows: TGTGCCAGTAGTATAGGACTAGCGGGGACCCAAGAGACCCAGTACTTC. It encodes CASSIGLAGTQETQYF.

The rearrangement links TRBV5-1 to TRBJ2-3, with D perhaps matching TRBD1 or TRBD2 (5 bases each). The CDR3 loop spans 14 amino acids. CDR1 is SGHRS and CDR2 is YFSETQ in the germline V gene. Trimming took 4 bases from V and 3 from J, leaving 12 bases between them. The CDR3 sequence: CASSRTRGTDTQYF. CDR3 coding DNA: TGCGCCAGCAGCCGCACTAGGGGAACAGATACGCAGTATTTT.

The sample holds a few counts of this clonotype. The rearrangement joins TRBV12-3 or TRBV12-4 to TRBJ1-2, with D hard to call. The CDR3 totals 16 residues. V was trimmed by 1 base and J by 4 bases, leaving 16 bases between them. The CDR3, as DNA: TGTGCCAGCAGTTTAGATGGTGGCAGTCTTGGCTATGGCTACACCTTC. It yields the protein CASSLDGGSLGYGYTF.

This chain joins TRBV6-1 and TRBJ1-3; no firm D call. The germline V gene encodes CDR1 MNHNS and CDR2 SASEGT. The CDR3 has 12 residues. Trimming stripped 4 bases from V and 3 bases from J, with 4 bases between. The CDR3: CASSGFGNTIYF. The CDR3 DNA follows: TGTGCCAGCAGTGGGTTTGGAAACACCATATATTTT.

This clonotype has more than one count but fewer than ten. V and J are TRBV27 and TRBJ1-2; D might be TRBD1 (5 bases). The V and J ends lost 7 bases and 2 bases respectively, with 14 bases between them. There are 14 residues in the CDR3. Germline lookup yields CDR1 MNHEY and CDR2 SMNVEV (reference sequence). For the CDR3, the DNA is TGTGCCAGCATTCCGACAGAAAACAACTATGGCTACACCTTC. Its translation: CASIPTENNYGYTF.

CDR3 nucleotides: TGTGCCAGCAGGTCCGACAGGAGCTCCTACAATGAGCAGTTCTTC. It encodes CASRSDRSSYNEQFF. The rearrangement joins TRBV12-3 or TRBV12-4 to TRBJ2-1; weak D call: TRBD1 (6 bases). The CDR3 runs 15 residues. With 6 bases removed from V and 0 bases from J, the gap between germline ends came to 12 bases.

Regarding this clonotype: This may stem from a read error, because a much larger clone lies one nucleotide away. The chain has TRBV6-5 and TRBJ2-1; 8 nucleotides agree with TRBD2. With V trimmed by 5 bases and J by 10 bases, 7 bases remained unmatched. Germline V lookup: CDR1 MNHEY, CDR2 SVGAGI. This CDR3 region has 13 residues. CDR3 bases: TGTGCCAGCAGTGGGACTAGGTGGAGCGAGCAGTTCTTC. This codes for CASSGTRWSEQFF.

The CDR3 bases are TGTGCCAGCAGCCCTGAACAGGGTGGGTTTACAGATACGCAGTATTTT. Amino acids: CASSPEQGGFTDTQYF. The chain carries TRBV7-6 and TRBJ2-3; D is perhaps TRBD1 (6 bases). V was cut by 5 bases and J by 3 bases, with 18 bases left in between. The CDR3 is made up of 16 amino acids. Germline V gives CDR1 SGHVS, CDR2 FNYEAQ.

There are a few counts of this clonotype. The chain recombines TRBV12-3 or TRBV12-4 with TRBJ1-4, with unresolved D. Deletions cut 1 base from V and 8 bases from J, with 14 bases between. CDR3 length equals 15 residues. As DNA, the CDR3 is TGTGCCAGCAGTTTAGGTGCTCTTTTCGGGGAAAAACTGTTTTTT. It codes for CASSLGALFGEKLFF.